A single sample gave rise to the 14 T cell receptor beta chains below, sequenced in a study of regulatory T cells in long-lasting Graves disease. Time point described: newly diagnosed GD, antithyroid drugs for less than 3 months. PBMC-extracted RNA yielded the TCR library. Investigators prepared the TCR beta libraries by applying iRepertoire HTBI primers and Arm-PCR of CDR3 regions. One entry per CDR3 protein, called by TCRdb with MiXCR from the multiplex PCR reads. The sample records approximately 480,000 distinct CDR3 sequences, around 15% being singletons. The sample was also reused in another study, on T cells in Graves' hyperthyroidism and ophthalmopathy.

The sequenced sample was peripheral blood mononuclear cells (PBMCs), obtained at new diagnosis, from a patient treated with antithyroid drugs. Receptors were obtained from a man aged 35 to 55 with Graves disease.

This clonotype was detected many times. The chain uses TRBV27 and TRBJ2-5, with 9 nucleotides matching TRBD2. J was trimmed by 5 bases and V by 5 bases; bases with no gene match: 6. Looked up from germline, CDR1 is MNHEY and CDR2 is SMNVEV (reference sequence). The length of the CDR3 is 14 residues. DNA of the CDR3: TGTGCCAGCAGTCCGGGACTAGCCGCGGAGACCCAGTACTTC. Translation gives CASSPGLAAETQYF.

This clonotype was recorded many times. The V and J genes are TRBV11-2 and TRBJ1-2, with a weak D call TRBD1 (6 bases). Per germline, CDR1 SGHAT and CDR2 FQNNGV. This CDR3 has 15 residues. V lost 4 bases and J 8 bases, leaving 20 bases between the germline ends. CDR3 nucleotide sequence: TGTGCCAGCAGCTACCCAGACCCGGGGGCGAAGGGCTACACCTTC. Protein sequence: CASSYPDPGAKGYTF.

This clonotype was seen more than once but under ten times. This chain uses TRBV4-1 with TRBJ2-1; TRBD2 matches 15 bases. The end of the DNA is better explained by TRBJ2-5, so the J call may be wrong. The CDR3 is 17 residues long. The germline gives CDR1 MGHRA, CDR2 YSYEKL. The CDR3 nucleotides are TGCGCCAGCAGCCTTGGACTAGCGGGAGGGCCGGCAGAGACCCAGTACTTC. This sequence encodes CASSLGLAGGPAETQYF.

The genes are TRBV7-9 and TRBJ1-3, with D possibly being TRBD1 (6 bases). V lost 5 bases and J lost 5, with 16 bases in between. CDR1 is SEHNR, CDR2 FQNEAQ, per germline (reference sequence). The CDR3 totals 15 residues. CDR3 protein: CASSPGGGQRNTIYF. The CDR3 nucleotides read TGTGCCAGCAGCCCTGGGGGGGGGCAAAGAAACACCATATATTTT.

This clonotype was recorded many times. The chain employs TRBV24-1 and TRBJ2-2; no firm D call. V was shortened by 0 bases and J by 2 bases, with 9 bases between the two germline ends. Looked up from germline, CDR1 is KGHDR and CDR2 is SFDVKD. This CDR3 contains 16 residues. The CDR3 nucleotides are TGTGCCACCAGTGATTTGCGTAGAGGCAACACCGGGGAGCTGTTTTTT. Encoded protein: CATSDLRRGNTGELFF.

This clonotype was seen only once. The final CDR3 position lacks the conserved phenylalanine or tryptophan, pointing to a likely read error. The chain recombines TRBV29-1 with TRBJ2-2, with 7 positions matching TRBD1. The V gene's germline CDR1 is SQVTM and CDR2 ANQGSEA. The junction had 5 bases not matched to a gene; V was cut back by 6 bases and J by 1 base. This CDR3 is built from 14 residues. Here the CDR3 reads CSVSGTVNTGELFL. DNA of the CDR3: TGCAGCGTCTCCGGGACAGTGAACACCGGGGAGCTGTTTCTT.

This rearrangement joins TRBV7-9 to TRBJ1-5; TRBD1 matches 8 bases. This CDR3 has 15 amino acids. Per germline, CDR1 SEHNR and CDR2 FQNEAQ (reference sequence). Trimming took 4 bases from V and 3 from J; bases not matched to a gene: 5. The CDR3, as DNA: TGTGCCAGCAGCTCCGGGACAGGTCCCAATCAGCCCCAGCATTTT. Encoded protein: CASSSGTGPNQPQHF.

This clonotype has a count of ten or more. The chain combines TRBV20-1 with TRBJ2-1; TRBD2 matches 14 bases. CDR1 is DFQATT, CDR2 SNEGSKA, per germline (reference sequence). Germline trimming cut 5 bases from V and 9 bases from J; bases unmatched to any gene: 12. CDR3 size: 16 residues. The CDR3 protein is CSAHGTSGSPAAEQFF. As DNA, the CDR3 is TGCAGTGCTCACGGGACTAGCGGGAGCCCCGCGGCTGAGCAGTTCTTC.

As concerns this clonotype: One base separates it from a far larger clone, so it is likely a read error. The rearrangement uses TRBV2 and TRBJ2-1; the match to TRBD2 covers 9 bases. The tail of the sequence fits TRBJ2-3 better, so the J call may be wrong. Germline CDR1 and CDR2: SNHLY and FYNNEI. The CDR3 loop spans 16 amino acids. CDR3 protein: CASSEVGLAGLNAQYF. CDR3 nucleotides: TGTGCCAGCAGTGAAGTGGGGCTAGCGGGGTTGAATGCGCAGTATTTT.

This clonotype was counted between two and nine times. The CDR3 reads CATMTGSLGEQFF. The CDR3 DNA sequence: TGTGCCACCATGACAGGGTCCCTAGGGGAGCAGTTCTTC. This chain connects TRBV24-1 to TRBJ2-1; TRBD1 matches 7 bases. The length of the CDR3 is 13 residues. Germline V gives CDR1 KGHDR, CDR2 SFDVKD. V was clipped by 8 bases and J by 10 bases; unmatched bases: 10.

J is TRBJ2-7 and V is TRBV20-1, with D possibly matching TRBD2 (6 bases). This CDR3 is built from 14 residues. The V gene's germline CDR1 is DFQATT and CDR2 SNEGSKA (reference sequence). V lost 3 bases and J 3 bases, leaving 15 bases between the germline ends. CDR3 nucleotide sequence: TGCAGTGCTAGTGGAGGGCGAACCCACTACGAGCAGTACTTC. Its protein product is CSASGGRTHYEQYF.

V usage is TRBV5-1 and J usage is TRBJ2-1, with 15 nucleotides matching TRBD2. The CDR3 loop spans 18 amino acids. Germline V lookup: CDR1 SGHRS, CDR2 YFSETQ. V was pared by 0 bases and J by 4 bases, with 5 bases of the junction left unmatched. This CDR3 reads CASSLGTSGRAGYNEQFF. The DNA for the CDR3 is TGCGCCAGCAGCTTGGGGACTAGCGGGAGGGCGGGTTACAATGAGCAGTTCTTC.

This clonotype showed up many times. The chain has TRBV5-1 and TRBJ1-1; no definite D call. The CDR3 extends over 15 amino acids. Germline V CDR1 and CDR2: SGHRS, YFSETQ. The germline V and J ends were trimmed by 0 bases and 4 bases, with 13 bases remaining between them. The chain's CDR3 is CASSLVGRLATEAFF. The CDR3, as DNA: TGCGCCAGCAGCTTGGTTGGGCGTTTGGCCACTGAAGCTTTCTTT.

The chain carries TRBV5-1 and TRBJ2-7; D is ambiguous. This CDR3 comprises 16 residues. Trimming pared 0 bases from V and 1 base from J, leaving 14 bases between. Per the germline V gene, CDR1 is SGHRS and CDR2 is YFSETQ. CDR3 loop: CASSLEPGRYSYEQYF. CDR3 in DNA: TGCGCCAGCAGCTTGGAACCTGGGCGGTATTCCTACGAGCAGTACTTC.